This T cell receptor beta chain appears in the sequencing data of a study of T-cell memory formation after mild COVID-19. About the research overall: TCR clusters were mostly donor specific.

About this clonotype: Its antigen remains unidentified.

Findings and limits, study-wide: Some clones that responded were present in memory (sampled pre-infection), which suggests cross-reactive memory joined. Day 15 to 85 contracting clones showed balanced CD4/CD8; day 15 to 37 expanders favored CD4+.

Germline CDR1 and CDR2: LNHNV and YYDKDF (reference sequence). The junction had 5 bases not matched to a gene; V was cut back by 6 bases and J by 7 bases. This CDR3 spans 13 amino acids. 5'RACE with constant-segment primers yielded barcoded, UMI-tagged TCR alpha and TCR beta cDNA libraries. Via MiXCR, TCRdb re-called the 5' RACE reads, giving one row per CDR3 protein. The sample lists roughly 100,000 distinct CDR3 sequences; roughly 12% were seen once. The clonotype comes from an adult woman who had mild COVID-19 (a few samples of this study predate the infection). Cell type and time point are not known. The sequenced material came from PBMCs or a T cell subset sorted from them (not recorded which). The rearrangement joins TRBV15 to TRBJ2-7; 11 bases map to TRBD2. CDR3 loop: CATRTSGDDEQYF. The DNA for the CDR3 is TGTGCCACCAGGACTAGCGGGGATGATGAGCAGTACTTC.